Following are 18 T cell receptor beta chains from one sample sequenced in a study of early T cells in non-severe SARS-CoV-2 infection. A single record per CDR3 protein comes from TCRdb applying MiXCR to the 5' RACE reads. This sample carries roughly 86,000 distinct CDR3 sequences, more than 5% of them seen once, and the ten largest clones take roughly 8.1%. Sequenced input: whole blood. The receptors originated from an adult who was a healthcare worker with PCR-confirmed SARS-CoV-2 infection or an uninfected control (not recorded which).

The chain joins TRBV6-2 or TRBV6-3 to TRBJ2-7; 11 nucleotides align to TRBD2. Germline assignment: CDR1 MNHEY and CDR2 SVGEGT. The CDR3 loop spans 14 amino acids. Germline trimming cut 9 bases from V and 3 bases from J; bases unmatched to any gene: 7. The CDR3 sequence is CASRGLADYYEQYF. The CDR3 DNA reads TGTGCCAGTCGGGGACTAGCGGACTACTACGAGCAGTACTTC.

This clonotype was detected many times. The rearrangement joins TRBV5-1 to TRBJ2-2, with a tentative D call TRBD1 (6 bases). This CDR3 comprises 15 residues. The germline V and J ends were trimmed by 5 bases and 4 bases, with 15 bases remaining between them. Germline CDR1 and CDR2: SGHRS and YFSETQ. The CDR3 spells CASRFTGLGTGELFF. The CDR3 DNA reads TGCGCCAGCAGATTTACAGGGTTGGGCACCGGGGAGCTGTTTTTT.

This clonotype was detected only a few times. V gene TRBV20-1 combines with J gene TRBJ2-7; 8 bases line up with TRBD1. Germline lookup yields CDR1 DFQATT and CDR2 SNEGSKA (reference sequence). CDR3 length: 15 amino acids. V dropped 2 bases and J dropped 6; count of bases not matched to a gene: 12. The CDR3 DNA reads TGCAGTGCTAGACCCCCAGGGGCAGGGGGCATCGAGCAGTACTTC. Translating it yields CSARPPGAGGIEQYF.

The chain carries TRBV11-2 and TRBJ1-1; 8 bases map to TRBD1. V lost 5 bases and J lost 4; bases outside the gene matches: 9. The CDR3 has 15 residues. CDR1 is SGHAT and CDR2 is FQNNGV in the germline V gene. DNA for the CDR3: TGTGCCAGCAGCCCTCGCCGGGACAGGACCACTGAAGCTTTCTTT. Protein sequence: CASSPRRDRTTEAFF.

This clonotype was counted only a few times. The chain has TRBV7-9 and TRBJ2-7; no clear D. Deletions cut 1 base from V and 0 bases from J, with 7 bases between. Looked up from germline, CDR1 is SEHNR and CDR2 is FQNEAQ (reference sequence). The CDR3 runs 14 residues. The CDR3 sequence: CASSLGAGSYEQYF. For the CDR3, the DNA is TGTGCCAGCAGCTTAGGGGCCGGCTCCTACGAGCAGTACTTC.

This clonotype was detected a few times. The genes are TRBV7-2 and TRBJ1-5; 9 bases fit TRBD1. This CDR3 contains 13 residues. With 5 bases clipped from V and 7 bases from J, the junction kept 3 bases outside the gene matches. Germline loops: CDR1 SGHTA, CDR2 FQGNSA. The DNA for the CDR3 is TGTGCCAGCAGCGTAACAGGGGGCCAGCCCCAGCATTTT. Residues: CASSVTGGQPQHF.

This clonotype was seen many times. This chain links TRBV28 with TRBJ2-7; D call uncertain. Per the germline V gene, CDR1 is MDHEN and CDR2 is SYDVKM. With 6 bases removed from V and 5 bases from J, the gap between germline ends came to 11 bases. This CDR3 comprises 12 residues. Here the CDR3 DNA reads TGTGCCAGCAGCGACCGTCGTAACGAGCAGTACTTC. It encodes CASSDRRNEQYF.

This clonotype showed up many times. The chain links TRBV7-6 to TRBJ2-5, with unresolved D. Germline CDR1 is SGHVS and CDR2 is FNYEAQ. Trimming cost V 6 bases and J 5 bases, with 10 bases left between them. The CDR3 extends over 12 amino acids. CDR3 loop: CASSPSGETQYF. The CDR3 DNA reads TGTGCCAGCAGTCCGTCGGGTGAGACCCAGTACTTC.

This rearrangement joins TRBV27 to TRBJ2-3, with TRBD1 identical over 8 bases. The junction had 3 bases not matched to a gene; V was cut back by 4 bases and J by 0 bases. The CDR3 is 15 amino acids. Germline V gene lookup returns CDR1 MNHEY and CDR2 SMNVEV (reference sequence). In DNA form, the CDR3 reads TGTGCCAGCAGTTCGACAGGGGAAAGCACAGATACGCAGTATTTT. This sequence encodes CASSSTGESTDTQYF.

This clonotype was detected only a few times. CDR3 coding DNA: TGCGCCAGCAGCCCCCCGGCCCCGGTCGCCGGGGCCAACGTCCTGACTTTC. It yields the protein CASSPPAPVAGANVLTF. The V call is TRBV5-1, the J call TRBJ2-6; no firm D call. This CDR3 is 17 amino acids long. Germline-derived CDR1 and CDR2 are SGHRS and YFSETQ. V lost 4 bases and J 4 bases, leaving 18 bases between the germline ends.

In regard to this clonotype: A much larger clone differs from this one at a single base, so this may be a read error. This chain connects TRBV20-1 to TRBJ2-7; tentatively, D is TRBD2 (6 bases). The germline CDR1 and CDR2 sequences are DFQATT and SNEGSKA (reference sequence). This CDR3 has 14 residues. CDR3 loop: CSTRGGEGLYEQYF. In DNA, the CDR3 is TGCAGTACTAGAGGCGGGGAAGGCTTGTACGAGCAGTACTTC.

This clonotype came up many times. The CDR3 loop reads CASSLVGTRLAEQFF. CDR3 nucleotides: TGTGCCAGCAGCTTAGTAGGGACTAGATTGGCTGAGCAGTTCTTC. The chain employs TRBV11-2 and TRBJ2-1, with 8 positions matching TRBD2. The length of the CDR3 is 15 residues. CDR1 SGHAT and CDR2 FQNNGV come from the germline V gene. After removal of 1 base from V and 9 bases from J, the junction contained 8 bases not matched to a gene.

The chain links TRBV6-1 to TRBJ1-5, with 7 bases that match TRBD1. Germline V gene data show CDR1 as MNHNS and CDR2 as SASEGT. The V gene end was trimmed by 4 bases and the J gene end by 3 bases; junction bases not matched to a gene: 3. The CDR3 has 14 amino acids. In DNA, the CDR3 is TGTGCCAGCAGTGCCGGACAGGTCAATCAGCCCCAGCATTTT. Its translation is CASSAGQVNQPQHF.

The CDR3 here is CASSQETRRGTQYF. In DNA, the CDR3 is TGTGCCAGCAGCCAAGAGACCAGAAGGGGGACCCAGTACTTC. This sequence joins TRBV14 and TRBJ2-5, with D possibly being TRBD1 (5 bases). Germline V gene sequence: CDR1 SGHDN, CDR2 FVKESK. Deletions cut 0 bases from V and 7 bases from J, with 12 bases between. The CDR3 is 14 residues long.

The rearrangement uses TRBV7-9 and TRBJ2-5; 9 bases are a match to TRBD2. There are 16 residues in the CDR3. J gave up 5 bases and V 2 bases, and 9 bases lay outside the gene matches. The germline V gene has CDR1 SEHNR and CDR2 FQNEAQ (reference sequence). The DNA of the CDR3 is TGTGCCAGCAGCTTATGGGCCTCTAGCGGGAAGGAGACCCAGTACTTC. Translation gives CASSLWASSGKETQYF.

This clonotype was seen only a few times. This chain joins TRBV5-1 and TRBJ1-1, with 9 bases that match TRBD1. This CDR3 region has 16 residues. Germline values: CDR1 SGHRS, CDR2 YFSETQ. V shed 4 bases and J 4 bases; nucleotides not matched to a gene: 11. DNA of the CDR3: TGCGCCAGCAGCCCCTGGACAGGGGAATGGAGCACTGAAGCTTTCTTT. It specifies CASSPWTGEWSTEAFF.

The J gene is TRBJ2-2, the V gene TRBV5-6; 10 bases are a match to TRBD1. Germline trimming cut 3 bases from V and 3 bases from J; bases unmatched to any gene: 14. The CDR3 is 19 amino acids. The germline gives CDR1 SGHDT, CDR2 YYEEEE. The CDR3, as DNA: TGTGCCAGCAGCTGGAACCGGGACAGGGGATTCTCGGACACCGGGGAGCTGTTTTTT. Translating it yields CASSWNRDRGFSDTGELFF.

The CDR3: CSARQGAGAKNIQYF. Here the CDR3 DNA reads TGCAGTGCAAGACAGGGGGCGGGGGCCAAAAACATTCAGTACTTC. This chain uses TRBV20-1 with TRBJ2-4; 10 bases are a match to TRBD1. The germline V gene encodes CDR1 DFQATT and CDR2 SNEGSKA (reference sequence). The V and J ends lost 6 bases and 1 base, in that order; junction bases with no gene match: 6. CDR3 length: 15 amino acids.